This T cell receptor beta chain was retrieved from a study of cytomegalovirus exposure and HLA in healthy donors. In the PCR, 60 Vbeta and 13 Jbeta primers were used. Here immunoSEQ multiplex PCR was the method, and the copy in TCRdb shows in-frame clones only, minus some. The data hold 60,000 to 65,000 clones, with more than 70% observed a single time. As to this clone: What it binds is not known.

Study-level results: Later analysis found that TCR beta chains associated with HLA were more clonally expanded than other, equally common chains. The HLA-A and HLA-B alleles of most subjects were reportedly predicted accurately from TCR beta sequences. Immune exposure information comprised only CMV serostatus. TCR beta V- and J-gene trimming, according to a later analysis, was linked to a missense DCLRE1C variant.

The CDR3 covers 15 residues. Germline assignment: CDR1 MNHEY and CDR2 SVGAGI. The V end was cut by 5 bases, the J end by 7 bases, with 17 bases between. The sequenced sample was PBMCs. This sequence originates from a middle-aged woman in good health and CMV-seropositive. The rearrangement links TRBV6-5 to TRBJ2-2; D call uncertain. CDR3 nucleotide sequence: TGTGCCAGCAGTCTGACAAGCCAGGTGGTCGGGGAGCTGTTTTTT. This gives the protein CASSLTSQVVGELFF.